Listed below are T cell receptor beta chains from one sample, sequenced in a study of cytomegalovirus exposure and HLA in healthy donors. Profiling relied on immunoSEQ multiplex PCR, and the TCRdb table lists in-frame clones only, not all of them. Among some 140,000 clones listed, over 60% were seen once. Input material: PBMCs. These receptors were collected from a woman in her thirties or forties in good health and CMV-seronegative. Each CDR3 is given with its conserved first and last residue. D genes are given only for firm matches. Clone size is stated in some rows and not others, as once, few, many or a class when expanded.

TRBJ1-5,TRBV6-6,-,-,CASSYGAHNQPQHF,TGTGCCAGCAGTTATGGGGCTCACAATCAGCCCCAGCATTTT
TRBJ1-1,TRBV28,few,TRBD1,CASTVPGQGRTEAFF,TGTGCCAGCACGGTACCGGGACAGGGGAGAACTGAAGCTTTCTTT
TRBJ2-7,TRBV5-1,few,-,CASSLLGDYEQYF,TGCGCCAGCAGCTTGCTGGGTGACTACGAGCAGTACTTC
TRBJ1-1,TRBV28,-,-,CASSPRKGFYAAEAFF,TGTGCCAGCAGCCCCCGAAAAGGTTTTTACGCGGCTGAAGCTTTCTTT
TRBJ2-7,TRBV7-9,-,TRBD1,CASSSQLGQGISSYEQYF,TGTGCCAGCAGCTCCCAACTCGGACAGGGGATTAGCTCCTACGAGCAGTACTTC
TRBJ2-7,TRBV29-1,-,TRBD2,CSAGTSVDEQYF,TGCAGCGCTGGGACTAGCGTCGACGAGCAGTACTTC
TRBJ2-1,TRBV19,-,-,CASSGPTAGVNEQFF,TGTGCCAGTAGTGGACCCACGGCAGGGGTGAATGAGCAGTTCTTC
TRBJ2-3,TRBV5-4,-,-,CASSWRPGATDTQYF,TGTGCCAGCAGCTGGCGACCAGGGGCTACAGATACGCAGTATTTT
TRBJ2-1,TRBV28,-,TRBD2,CASSTPGTSGGNEQFF,TGTGCCAGCAGTACTCCAGGGACTAGCGGGGGAAATGAGCAGTTCTTC
TRBJ2-3,TRBV5-6,once,TRBD2,CASSLDPAGGLLDTQYF,TGTGCCAGCAGCTTGGATCCAGCGGGGGGGCTTTTGGATACGCAGTATTTT
TRBJ2-7,TRBV4-1,-,TRBD1,CASSSAPGQGFYEQYF,TGCGCCAGCAGCTCGGCCCCGGGACAGGGGTTCTACGAGCAGTACTTC
TRBJ2-3,TRBV5-1,-,-,CASSPFAGTDTQYF,TGCGCCAGCAGTCCCTTCGCGGGGACAGATACGCAGTATTTT
TRBJ1-4,TRBV6-1,-,-,CASSTRGETNEKLFF,TGTGCCAGCAGTACGCGGGGCGAGACTAATGAAAAACTGTTTTTT
TRBJ2-1,TRBV6-5,-,TRBD1,CASSYQLTGGGEQFF,TGTGCCAGCAGTTACCAACTGACAGGGGGCGGTGAGCAGTTCTTC
TRBJ2-5,TRBV4-1,-,TRBD2,CASSLRRGLAGRETQYF,TGCGCCAGCAGCCTCCGTCGGGGACTAGCGGGGCGGGAGACCCAGTACTTC
TRBJ1-1,TRBV7-6,-,TRBD1,CASSLNRGANTEAFF,TGTGCCAGCAGCTTAAACAGGGGTGCGAACACTGAAGCTTTCTTT
TRBJ2-7,TRBV6-5,-,-,CASSYLPRAGYEQYF,TGTGCCAGCAGTTACCTTCCCCGTGCGGGCTACGAGCAGTACTTC
TRBJ2-3,TRBV4-1,once,-,CASSQDPNGGPKDTQYF,TGCGCCAGCAGCCAAGATCCTAACGGAGGGCCGAAAGATACGCAGTATTTT
TRBJ2-2,TRBV6-4,many,-,CASSPNEDTGELFF,TGTGCCAGCAGCCCGAATGAGGACACCGGGGAGCTGTTTTTT
TRBJ2-2,TRBV6-5,-,-,CASSYSRDTGELFF,TGTGCCAGCAGTTACTCACGGGACACCGGGGAGCTGTTTTTT
TRBJ2-7,TRBV2,-,TRBD2,CASSRTSLSSYEQYF,TGTGCCAGCAGTCGGACTAGTCTTAGCTCCTACGAGCAGTACTTC
TRBJ1-3,TRBV5-1,-,-,CASSLAGDYGNTIYF,TGCGCCAGCAGCTTGGCGGGGGACTATGGAAACACCATATATTTT
TRBJ2-3,TRBV5-1,-,TRBD2,CASSPRTSGRDTQYF,TGCGCCAGCAGCCCCAGGACTAGCGGCAGAGATACGCAGTATTTT
TRBJ2-3,TRBV6-5,-,TRBD2,CASSPGTTRTDTQYF,TGTGCCAGCAGTCCCGGGACTACTAGAACAGATACGCAGTATTTT
TRBJ1-6,TRBV28,once,-,CASSPISGNNSPLHF,TGTGCCAGCAGCCCTATTTCAGGGAATAATTCACCCCTCCACTTT
TRBJ1-4,TRBV19,few,TRBD1,CASSGTGQGNEKLFF,TGTGCCAGTAGTGGAACGGGACAGGGGAATGAAAAACTGTTTTTT
TRBJ2-1,TRBV4-2,-,TRBD2,CASSSQEGLAEQFF,TGTGCCAGCAGCTCCCAGGAGGGACTAGCGGAGCAGTTCTTC
TRBJ1-5,TRBV28,-,-,CASNLRQGSGNQPQHF,TGTGCCAGCAACCTTCGGCAGGGATCTGGCAATCAGCCCCAGCATTTT